The T cell receptor beta chain described here comes from a study of T cells in Graves' hyperthyroidism and ophthalmopathy. Those patients with uncontrolled infection, other autoimmune disease, pregnancy or lactation were excluded. TCR beta CDR3 regions were amplified from RNA transcripts. The HTBI primer set drove a first-round RT-PCR of the TCR CDR3. In TCRdb, the multiplex PCR reads were re-called with MiXCR into one record per CDR3 protein. The data hold about 59,000 distinct CDR3 sequences, with about 53% observed a single time. There are many counts of this clonotype. From germline, CDR1 is MDHEN and CDR2 SYDVKM. The CDR3 is 15 residues long. The trim removed 4 bases at V and 2 bases at J, leaving 4 bases unmatched.

Material: blood. The clonotype was recovered from a woman aged 55-70 years with Graves' ophthalmopathy. The V call is TRBV28, the J call TRBJ2-7; TRBD2 agrees at 11 bases. CDR3 loop: CASSSRLAGTYEQYF. In DNA form, the CDR3 reads TGTGCCAGCAGTTCACGACTAGCGGGGACCTACGAGCAGTACTTC.